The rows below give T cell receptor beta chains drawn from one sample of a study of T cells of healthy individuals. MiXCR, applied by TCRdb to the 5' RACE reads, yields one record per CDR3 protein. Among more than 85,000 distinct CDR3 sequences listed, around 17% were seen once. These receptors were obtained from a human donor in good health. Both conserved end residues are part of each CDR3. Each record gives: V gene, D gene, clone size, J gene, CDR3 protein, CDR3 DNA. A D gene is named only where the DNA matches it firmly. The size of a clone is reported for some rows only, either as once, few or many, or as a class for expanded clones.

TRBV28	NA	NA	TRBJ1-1	CASSLWTDNTEAFF	TGTGCCAGCAGTTTATGGACAGATAACACTGAAGCTTTCTTT
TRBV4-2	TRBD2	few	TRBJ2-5	CASSPTGGETQYF	TGTGCCAGCAGTCCAACGGGAGGGGAGACCCAGTACTTC
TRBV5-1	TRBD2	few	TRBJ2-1	CASRTGTSGNEQFF	TGCGCCAGCAGAACCGGGACTAGCGGCAATGAGCAGTTCTTC
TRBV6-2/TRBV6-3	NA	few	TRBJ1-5	CASSYGLTTYQPQHF	TGTGCCAGCAGTTACGGATTAACAACCTATCAGCCCCAGCATTTT
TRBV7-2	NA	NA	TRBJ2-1	CASSLRGSEQFF	TGTGCCAGCAGCTTACGGGGATCTGAGCAGTTCTTC
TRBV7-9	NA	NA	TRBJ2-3	CASSLSSGRTDTQYF	TGTGCCAGCAGCCTCTCCTCCGGGAGAACAGATACGCAGTATTTT
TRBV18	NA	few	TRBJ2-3	CASSPLRTALDTQYF	TGTGCCAGCTCACCACTAAGGACAGCCCTGGATACGCAGTATTTT
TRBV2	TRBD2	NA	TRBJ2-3	CANLGLAGGPHTDTQYF	TGTGCCAATCTGGGCCTAGCGGGAGGTCCCCACACAGATACGCAGTATTTT
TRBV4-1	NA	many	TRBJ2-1	CASSQVGRRSSYNEQFF	TGCGCCAGCAGCCAAGTAGGACGGAGGAGCTCCTACAATGAGCAGTTCTTC
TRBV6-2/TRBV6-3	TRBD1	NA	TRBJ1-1	CASSWTGNAGTEAFF	TGTGCCAGCAGCTGGACAGGGAATGCGGGCACTGAAGCTTTCTTT
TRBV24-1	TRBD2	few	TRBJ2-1	CATSVAGAANEQFF	TGTGCCACCAGTGTGGCGGGAGCTGCCAATGAGCAGTTCTTC
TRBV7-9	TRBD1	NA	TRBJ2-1	CASSFRTGSLSSYNEQFF	TGTGCCAGCAGCTTTAGGACAGGGAGCTTAAGCTCCTACAATGAGCAGTTCTTC
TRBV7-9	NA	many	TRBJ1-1	CASSLTVNTEAFF	TGTGCCAGCAGCTTAACGGTGAACACTGAAGCTTTCTTT
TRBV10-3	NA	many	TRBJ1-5	CAISEIGPGNLGNQPQHF	TGTGCCATCAGTGAGATCGGGCCGGGGAATTTGGGCAATCAGCCCCAGCATTTT
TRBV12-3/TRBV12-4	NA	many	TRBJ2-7	CASSLSLGAVSYEQYF	TGTGCCAGCAGTTTGTCCTTAGGGGCCGTCTCCTACGAGCAGTACTTC
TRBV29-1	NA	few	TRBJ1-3	CSVDLGHRNTIYF	TGCAGCGTTGACTTGGGACATCGGAACACCATATATTTT
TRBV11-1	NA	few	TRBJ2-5	CASSLWDDSGTQYF	TGTGCCAGCAGCCTCTGGGATGACTCGGGGACCCAGTACTTC
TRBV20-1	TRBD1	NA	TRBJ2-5	CSAPGQGQETQYF	TGCAGTGCCCCCGGACAGGGCCAAGAGACCCAGTACTTC
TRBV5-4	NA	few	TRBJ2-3	CASSPTRTVTTDTQYF	TGTGCCAGCAGCCCGACCAGGACAGTCACCACAGATACGCAGTATTTT
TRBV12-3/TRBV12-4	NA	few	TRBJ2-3	CASTPGGARDTQYF	TGTGCCAGCACCCCAGGGGGGGCAAGGGATACGCAGTATTTT
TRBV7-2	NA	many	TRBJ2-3	CASSARVARGTDTQYF	TGTGCCAGCAGCGCCCGGGTAGCGAGAGGCACAGATACGCAGTATTTT
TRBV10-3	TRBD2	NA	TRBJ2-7	CAVTSGPSYEQYF	TGTGCCGTGACTAGCGGGCCCTCCTACGAGCAGTACTTC
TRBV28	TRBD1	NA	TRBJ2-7	CASRYLDRGSDEQYF	TGTGCCAGCAGATATCTGGACAGGGGGAGCGACGAGCAGTACTTC
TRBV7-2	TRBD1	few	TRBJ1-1	CASSLTGASTEAFF	TGTGCCAGCAGCCTAACAGGGGCTAGCACTGAAGCTTTCTTT
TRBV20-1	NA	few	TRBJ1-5	CSATDIIGGWQPQHF	TGCAGTGCTACGGATATCATAGGGGGTTGGCAGCCCCAGCATTTT
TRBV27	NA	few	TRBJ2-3	CASSFRRGDTQYF	TGTGCCAGCAGTTTCCGACGGGGAGATACGCAGTATTTT
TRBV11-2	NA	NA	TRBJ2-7	CASSQTGNRNEQYF	TGTGCCAGCAGCCAAACGGGGAATCGGAACGAGCAGTACTTC
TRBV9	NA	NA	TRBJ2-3	CASSPRPGGDTQYF	TGTGCCAGCAGCCCCCGCCCCGGTGGAGATACGCAGTATTTT
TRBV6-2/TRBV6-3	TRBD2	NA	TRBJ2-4	CASSYERESPEGAKNIQYF	TGTGCCAGCAGTTACGAGCGGGAGTCCCCCGAGGGAGCCAAAAACATTCAGTACTTC
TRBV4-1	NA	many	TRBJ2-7	CASSQGSRASSYEQYF	TGCGCCAGCAGCCAAGGCTCCAGGGCCAGCTCCTACGAGCAGTACTTC
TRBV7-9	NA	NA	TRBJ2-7	CASSSFGEQYF	TGTGCCAGCAGCTCCTTTGGAGAGCAGTACTTC